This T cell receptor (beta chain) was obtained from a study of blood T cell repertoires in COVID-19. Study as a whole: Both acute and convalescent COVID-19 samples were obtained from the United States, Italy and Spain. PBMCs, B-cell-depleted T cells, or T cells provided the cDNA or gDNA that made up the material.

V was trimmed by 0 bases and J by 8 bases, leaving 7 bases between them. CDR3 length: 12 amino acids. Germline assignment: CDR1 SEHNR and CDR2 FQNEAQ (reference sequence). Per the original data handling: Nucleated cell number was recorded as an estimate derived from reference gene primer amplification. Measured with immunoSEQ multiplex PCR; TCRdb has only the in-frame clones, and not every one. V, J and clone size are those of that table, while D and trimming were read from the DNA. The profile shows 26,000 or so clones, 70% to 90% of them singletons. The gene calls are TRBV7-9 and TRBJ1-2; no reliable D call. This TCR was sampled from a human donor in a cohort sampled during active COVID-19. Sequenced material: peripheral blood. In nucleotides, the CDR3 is TGTGCCAGCAGCTTAGCTGGGGAGGGCTACACCTTC. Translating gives CASSLAGEGYTF.